This T cell receptor beta chain stems from a study of tumor-infiltrating lymphocytes in primary liver carcinoma. The overall study: Spanning 30 to 69 years of age, the patients were men and women. Sample yields of productive TCRbeta reads, ranging from roughly 3.65 to 7.13 million, were similar across tissue types. Study results and limitations: Pairs comparing tumor with adjacent tissue or blood overlapped less than pairs drawn from tumor regions.

In regard to this clonotype: The antigen remains unidentified. One end of the junction fails to match germline, which may point to a read error.

TCR beta cDNA came from approximately 0.55 ug total RNA, primed with a constant-region primer. Library construction for TCR beta comprised three nested multiplex PCR rounds performed with slightly modified ARM-PCR. A single record per CDR3 protein comes from TCRdb applying MiXCR to the multiplex PCR reads. The table shows 310,000 or so distinct CDR3 sequences, with nearly 60% occurring only once. Blood RNA came from unsorted whole blood; germline DNA was also extracted. Patients had chronic HBV infection and were treatment-naive. This receptor was obtained from a woman aged 30 to 39 with primary liver carcinoma and hepatitis B virus infection. Sequencing was carried out using peripheral blood.

CDR3 nucleotide sequence: TGTGCCAGCAGCATCCGACTAGCCGGGGCCAATGTGCAGTTCTTC. Its protein is CASSIRLAGANVQFF. The rearrangement links TRBV6-6 to TRBJ2-1; 7 nucleotides align to TRBD2. The length of the CDR3 is 15 residues. CDR1 and CDR2 (germline): MNHNY, SVGAGI (reference sequence).